This record covers a single TCR beta chain. This record comes from a study of technical replicates of blood from a handful of donors. Assay used: immunoSEQ multiplex PCR; TCRdb lists only in-frame clones, some missing. The sample shows 45,000 to 65,000 clones, less than 95% of them seen only once. Sequenced sample: T cells isolated from PBMCs. The sequence was collected from a human donor in good health.

The DNA for the CDR3 is TGTGCCAGCAGCTTTTCGTACAATTCCTACAATGAGCAGTTCTTC. Translating it yields CASSFSYNSYNEQFF. The rearrangement uses TRBV5-4 and TRBJ2-1; D is unresolved. The V and J ends lost 2 bases and 1 base respectively, with 10 bases between them. Germline CDR1 and CDR2: SGHNT and YYREEE (reference sequence). The CDR3 extends over 15 amino acids. Full variable domain (outside the CDR3, taken from reference TRBV5-4 and TRBJ2-1): ETGVTQSPTHLIKTRGQQVTLRCSSQSGHNTVSWYQQALGQGPQFIFQYYREEENGRGNFPPRFSGLQFPNYSSELNVNALELDDSALYLCASSFSYNSYNEQFFGPGTRLTVL.